The present TCR beta chain was sequenced within a study of graft-versus-host responses after intestinal transplantation (dated by TCRdb to the early 2020s). Study-wide context: Multivisceral, liver-intestinal, or isolated intestinal transplants were received by the recipients. Anti-thymocyte globulin induction was given to all recipients, followed by maintenance tacrolimus and steroids for around three years. After intestinal transplantation, graft-versus-host and host-versus-graft alloreactive T cell clones in the graft, circulation and bone marrow were tracked using bulk TCR-beta CDR3 sequencing. Alloreactive clones were identified by sequencing pre-transplant mixed lymphocyte reaction products and comparing these products with unstimulated pre-transplant donor and recipient T cells. The cohort enrolled about two dozen intestinal transplant recipients, one of whom was a retransplant, and a few patients without pretransplant specimens were excluded. A peak of at least 4% donor T cells among recipient peripheral blood mononuclear cells was the definition used for donor T cell macrochimerism. Samples from a few later patients were sequenced in-house on an Illumina MiSeq with MiXCR processing rather than by the commercial service. Study-wide findings and limitations: In patients with donor T cell macrochimerism, the allografts had high GvH to HvG T cell clonal ratios. Early after transplant, declines in HvG clones were associated with peak levels of circulating GvH clones. GvH clones were found in recipient bone marrow, and some of the GvH clones appeared earlier in ileal mucosa or blood, which is consistent with an intestinal mucosal origin. The relatively low number and heterogeneity of intestinal transplant patients limited the conclusions.

The sample's time point label, in plain terms: cells obtained before transplantation from donor or recipient. CD3+CD4+ and CD3+CD8+ populations were FACS-sorted from unstimulated pre-transplant donor and recipient cells taken from spleen or lymph nodes. In the case of this clone: This receptor's antigen is unknown. An end of the junction differs from the germline gene, which may be a read error.

Libraries were constructed by the immunoSEQ multiplex PCR assay. For most patients, genomic DNA was isolated with the Qiagen DNeasy Blood and Tissue Kit and sent frozen to Adaptive Biotechnologies for TCR sequencing. Adaptive Biotechnologies carried out high-throughput TCR-beta CDR3 sequencing of genomic DNA for most patients. The study's own analysis went as follows. Adaptive's ImmunoSEQ software supplied the TCR sequencing data for more than 15 patients, while MiXCR and VDJtools were used to process a few other patients. To correct CD4 versus CD8 sorting errors, sequences present in both subsets at a frequency ratio below 5:1 were removed. CDR3 nucleotide sequences shared between donor and recipient were removed because the origin of such sequences could not be assigned. To be classed as alloreactive, a clone needed at least 2-fold expansion over unstimulated cells and a minimum CFSE-low frequency of 0.002% (template counts) or 0.001% (read counts). Mappable clones were those detected in sequenced pre-transplant spleen, lymph node, or MLR CFSE-low populations of the donor or recipient. The cumulative frequency of alloreactive clones was calculated as a percentage of all sequences, weighted by copy number. What TCRdb holds here is the immuneACCESS table cut down to in-frame rearrangements. Part of the clones is not present; checked against another copy, under half of the missing clones reflect an unresolved V gene, and the others are unexplained. D and trimming were read from the DNA, whereas the V and J calls and clone size are those reported in that table. This sample lists about 31,000 clones; about 79% were detected once. The ten largest clones represent 15% to 20% of the sample.

The germline V gene supplies CDR1 MGHRA and CDR2 YSYEKL. Including the terminal cysteine and phenylalanine, the CDR3 comprises 15 residues. CDR3 DNA is the only sequence kept; it has 45 bases, read in frame from the first base. The TCR sequence derives from a human donor who received an intestinal transplant. This sample comprised unstimulated CD8+ T cells sorted from spleen or lymph node cells, obtained before intestinal transplant. The chain is encoded by TRBV4-1 joined to TRBJ2-7; matching of 6 bases hints at TRBD1 as the D gene. The CDR3 corresponds to CASSLEQGLIHEQYF. In nucleotides, the sequence is TGTGCCAGCAGCCTCGAGCAGGGGTTAATCCACGAGCAGTACTTC.